This T cell receptor (beta chain) was recorded in a study of OX40 agonist ivuxolimab in advanced cancers. Germline V gives CDR1 SQVTM, CDR2 ANQGSEA. Trimming cost V 5 bases and J 8 bases, with 15 bases left between them. This CDR3 spans 13 amino acids. Profiling relied on immunoSEQ multiplex PCR, and the TCRdb table lists in-frame clones only, not all of them. The table includes fewer than 65,000 clones, around 79% detected once. The specimen was CD4+ or CD8+ T cells sorted from blood, collected in a trial of the OX40 agonist ivuxolimab. The sequence derives from an adult with an advanced solid tumor such as melanoma, head and neck, liver or kidney cancer. The genes are TRBV29-1 and TRBJ1-4; D call uncertain. CDR3 bases: TGCAGCGTTTTAGGGCAGGTCGGGGAAAAACTGTTTTTT. This gives the protein CSVLGQVGEKLFF.